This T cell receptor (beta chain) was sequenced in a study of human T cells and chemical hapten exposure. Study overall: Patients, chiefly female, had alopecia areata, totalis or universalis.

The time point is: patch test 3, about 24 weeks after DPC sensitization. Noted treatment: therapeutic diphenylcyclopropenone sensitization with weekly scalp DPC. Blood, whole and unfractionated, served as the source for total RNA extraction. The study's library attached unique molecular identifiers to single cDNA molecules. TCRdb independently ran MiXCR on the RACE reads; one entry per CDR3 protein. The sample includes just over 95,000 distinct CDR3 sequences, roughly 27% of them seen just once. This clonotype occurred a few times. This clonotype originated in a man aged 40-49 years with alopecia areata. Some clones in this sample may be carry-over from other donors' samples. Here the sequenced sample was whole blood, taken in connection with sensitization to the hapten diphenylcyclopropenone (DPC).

The CDR3 DNA reads TGTGCCAGCAGTTGGGACGTTAACTCTGGGGCCAACGTCCTGACTTTC. Translating gives CASSWDVNSGANVLTF. The chain combines TRBV6-5 with TRBJ2-6, with D perhaps TRBD1 or TRBD2 (5 bases each). Germline CDR1 reads MNHEY; CDR2 reads SVGAGI. Trimming pared 4 bases from V and 0 bases from J, leaving 10 bases between. CDR3 length: 16 residues.